Listed below are T cell receptor beta chains from one sample, sequenced in a study of blood T cell repertoires in COVID-19. Sequenced by immunoSEQ multiplex PCR; TCRdb stores in-frame clones only, minus some. This sample carries some 400,000 clones, more than 80% of them seen once, and the ten largest clones take 0.95% to 1.3%. The sequencing input was PBMCs or T cells enriched from blood (not recorded which). Receptors originate from a man aged 25-45 years who had recovered from COVID-19. The CDR3 runs from the conserved cysteine through the conserved F or W. A D gene is named only where the DNA matches it firmly. Clone size is stated in some rows and not others, as once, few, many or a class when expanded.

>NA|TRBV3-1/TRBV3-2|NA|TRBJ2-7
TGTGCCAGCAGCCACGGGGTAAAATCCTACGAGCAGTACTTC
CASSHGVKSYEQYF
>NA|TRBV6-2/TRBV6-3|once|TRBJ1-2
TGTGCCAGCAGTACCTCAGGGAGCGGGTATGGCTACACCTTC
CASSTSGSGYGYTF
>NA|TRBV5-8|NA|TRBJ1-1
TGTGCCAGCAGCTCGAAAAAAACCCGGGTATTGGGCACTGAAGCTTTCTTT
CASSSKKTRVLGTEAFF
>NA|TRBV30|NA|TRBJ1-1
TGTGCCTGGAGTAGTAGGGAGACTGAAGCTTTCTTT
CAWSSRETEAFF
>NA|TRBV6-6|NA|TRBJ1-2
TGTGCCAGCAGTCTCCGAAGACAGGTTTCTTCTCCCTATGGCTACACCTTC
CASSLRRQVSSPYGYTF
>TRBD2|TRBV15|NA|TRBJ2-5
TGTGCCACCAGCAGAGTCGGACTAGGGGTTGAGACCCAGTACTTC
CATSRVGLGVETQYF
>TRBD2|TRBV4-2|NA|TRBJ2-3
TGTGCCAGCAGCCAAGAAGGAGCGGGAGGTGGAGATACGCAGTATTTT
CASSQEGAGGGDTQYF
>NA|TRBV6-4|NA|TRBJ2-7
TGTGCCAGTCGGGAGCCCACCAGGACGCCGCTGGGGCAGTACTTC
CASREPTRTPLGQYF
>NA|TRBV24-1|NA|TRBJ2-7
TGTGCCACCAGTGATTCTGGAGGAAAAAAGTCCTACGAGCAGTACTTC
CATSDSGGKKSYEQYF
>NA|TRBV13|NA|TRBJ1-1
TGTGCCAGCAGCCCTCGTGGGGGACTTGAAGCTTTCTTT
CASSPRGGLEAFF
>NA|TRBV7-3|NA|TRBJ1-1
TGTGCCAGCAGCCCCTCTGTGGGGGGAAGCGTCACTGAAGCTTTCTTT
CASSPSVGGSVTEAFF
>NA|TRBV7-9|NA|TRBJ2-1
TGTGCCAGCAGAAAGAGCTCCTACAATGAGCAGTTCTTC
CASRKSSYNEQFF
>TRBD1|TRBV6-2/TRBV6-3|NA|TRBJ1-5
TGTGCCAGCAGACCTACAGGGGGAGATCAGCCCCAGCATTTT
CASRPTGGDQPQHF
>NA|TRBV6-5|NA|TRBJ2-7
TGTGCCAGCAGTCCCCAGATGCCGATCTACGAGCAGTACTTC
CASSPQMPIYEQYF
>TRBD2|TRBV5-1|NA|TRBJ2-5
TGCGCCAGCAGCTCACTAGCGGGAGGGAACCAAGAGACCCAGTACTTC
CASSSLAGGNQETQYF
>TRBD2|TRBV9|NA|TRBJ2-7
TGTGCCAGCAGCGTAGGGAGGGCCGGCGGGGGCGAGCAGTACTTC
CASSVGRAGGGEQYF
>NA|TRBV6-5|NA|TRBJ1-5
TGTGCCAGCAGTTCGGGGGAGAGGGGTCCCCAGCATTTT
CASSSGERGPQHF
>NA|TRBV24-1|NA|TRBJ1-3
TGTGCCACTCGAGCTAACTCTGGAAACACCATATATTTT
CATRANSGNTIYF
>NA|TRBV4-1|NA|TRBJ1-1
TGCGCCAGCAGCCAAGTTAGCCGCCCTGAAGCTTTCTTT
CASSQVSRPEAFF
>NA|TRBV27|NA|TRBJ1-5
TGTGCCAGCAGTTTAGGGGGCCCTAATCAGCCCCAGCATTTT
CASSLGGPNQPQHF
>NA|TRBV7-6|NA|TRBJ2-2
TGTGCCAGCAGCTTGCAGGGGAACACCGGGGAGCTGTTTTTT
CASSLQGNTGELFF
>TRBD2|TRBV11-2|NA|TRBJ2-3
TGTGCCAGCAGCGCCAGACTAGCGGAGATAACAGATACGCAGTATTTT
CASSARLAEITDTQYF
>NA|TRBV2|many|TRBJ1-2
TGTGCCAGCAGGGCCGGCTGGGAGAACTATGGCTACACCTTC
CASRAGWENYGYTF
>TRBD1|TRBV18|NA|TRBJ1-5
TGTGCCAGCTCACCGGGACAGCCCGGACAGCCCCAGCATTTT
CASSPGQPGQPQHF
>NA|TRBV9|NA|TRBJ1-1
TGTGCCAGCAGCGCTGGGACACCAAGATTGAACACTGAAGCTTTCTTT
CASSAGTPRLNTEAFF
>NA|TRBV5-1|NA|TRBJ1-1
TGCGCCAGCGCAGAGGGAGGGAACACTGAAGCTTTCTTT
CASAEGGNTEAFF
>NA|TRBV18|NA|TRBJ2-5
TGTGCCAGCTCACCGTCGGGACTCCAAGAGACCCAGTACTTC
CASSPSGLQETQYF
>TRBD2|TRBV30|NA|TRBJ2-5
TGTGCCTGGAGTAGACTGGGACTAGCGGGAGGTGGACAGACCCAGTACTTC
CAWSRLGLAGGGQTQYF
>NA|TRBV6-1|NA|TRBJ1-5
TGTGCCAGCAGTGAGGTGCAGATCTATCAGCCCCAGCATTTT
CASSEVQIYQPQHF
>TRBD2|TRBV7-9|NA|TRBJ2-3
TGTGCCAGCAGCGAGGCATGGGGACTAGTCGAAGATACGCAGTATTTT
CASSEAWGLVEDTQYF
>NA|TRBV12-3/TRBV12-4|NA|TRBJ1-3
TGTGCCAGCACTCAATCGGGAGACACCATATATTTT
CASTQSGDTIYF
>NA|TRBV13|once|TRBJ2-2
TGTGCCAGCAGAAAAGGCCCTACAGAAGGATTGCCCGGGGAGCTGTTTTTT
CASRKGPTEGLPGELFF
>NA|TRBV7-3|NA|TRBJ1-2
TGTGCCAGCAGCGCCCACGGGACTCCCAAGCAGGCTTATGGCTACACCTTC
CASSAHGTPKQAYGYTF
>NA|TRBV19|NA|TRBJ1-6
TGTGCCAGTAGTATACCAGTCTATAATTCACCCCTCCACTTT
CASSIPVYNSPLHF
>TRBD2|TRBV7-3|NA|TRBJ2-1
TGTGCCAGCAGCCCGACTGGCGGGAGATATGAGCAGTTCTTC
CASSPTGGRYEQFF
>NA|TRBV3-1/TRBV3-2|NA|TRBJ1-1
TGTGCCAGCAGCCAAAACAGGGACACTGAAGCTTTCTTT
CASSQNRDTEAFF
>TRBD1|TRBV15|few|TRBJ2-5
TGTGCCACCAGCACTACTTTCAGGGACAGGCTGGAGACCCAGTACTTC
CATSTTFRDRLETQYF
>NA|TRBV5-1|NA|TRBJ1-2
TGCGCCAGCAGCTTGAACCTAAACTATGGCTACACCTTC
CASSLNLNYGYTF
>NA|TRBV28|NA|TRBJ2-5
TGTGCCAGCAGTTTGTGGACTAATCAAGAGACCCAGTACTTC
CASSLWTNQETQYF
>TRBD2|TRBV29-1|NA|TRBJ2-1
TGCAGCGTTAAAAGAACTAGCGGGAGTTATGAGCAGTTCTTC
CSVKRTSGSYEQFF
>NA|TRBV3-1/TRBV3-2|NA|TRBJ2-1
TGTGCCAGCAGCCAAGTCCGGCGTCCTCAGGGGGAGCAGTTCTTC
CASSQVRRPQGEQFF
>TRBD1|TRBV11-2|NA|TRBJ1-4
TGTGCCAGCAGCTCGGGACAGGGATGGGGAAAACTGTTTTTT
CASSSGQGWGKLFF